The 26 T cell receptor beta chains presented below share a single source sample, sequenced in a study of blood T cell dynamics during melanoma immunotherapy. Profiling relied on immunoSEQ multiplex PCR, and the TCRdb table lists in-frame clones only, not all of them. This table holds around 16,000 clones, roughly nine tenths found once. Regarding time point: pre-treatment baseline. Sequencing was performed on blood, taken from a patient treated with checkpoint blockade. The source is a human donor with melanoma.

This chain joins TRBV4-3 and TRBJ2-2; weak D call: TRBD1 (7 bases). V was clipped by 0 bases and J by 3 bases, with 14 bases between them. Germline assignment: CDR1 LGHNA and CDR2 YSLEER. The CDR3 covers 17 residues. For the CDR3, the DNA is TGCGCCAGCAGCCAAGATGCGGGACAGCCATACACCGGGGAGCTGTTTTTT. Its translation: CASSQDAGQPYTGELFF.

V gene TRBV7-8 combines with J gene TRBJ1-2, with 8 bases that match TRBD1. Germline CDR1 reads SGHVS; CDR2 reads FQNEAQ. The CDR3 covers 13 residues. The V gene end was trimmed by 6 bases and the J gene end by 8 bases; junction bases not matched to a gene: 8. CDR3 sequence (DNA): TGTGCCAGCAGACCCGGACAGGGAAGAGGCTACACCTTC. Protein sequence: CASRPGQGRGYTF.

This CDR3 is CASSQDQGREQFF. DNA of the CDR3: TGTGCCAGCAGCCAAGATCAGGGCCGTGAGCAGTTCTTC. V gene TRBV14 combines with J gene TRBJ2-1; D might be TRBD1 (5 bases). Trimming pared 0 bases from V and 9 bases from J, leaving 9 bases between. The CDR3 has 13 residues. Germline-derived CDR1 and CDR2 are SGHDN and FVKESK.

The rearrangement joins TRBV5-1 to TRBJ1-2, with D perhaps TRBD1 (5 bases). V gave up 3 bases and J gave up 8 bases, with 17 bases separating them. Germline loops: CDR1 SGHRS, CDR2 YFSETQ. This CDR3 has 14 residues. The CDR3 region is CASSSNQPGHGYTF. CDR3 nucleotide sequence: TGCGCCAGCAGCTCAAACCAACCGGGGCACGGCTACACCTTC.

The genes are TRBV11-2 and TRBJ2-1; either TRBD1 or TRBD2 may supply D (6 bases each). The length of the CDR3 is 16 residues. V lost 7 bases and J 8 bases, leaving 24 bases between the germline ends. The germline V gene has CDR1 SGHAT and CDR2 FQNNGV. The CDR3 sequence is CASILGGGALSDEQFF. CDR3 bases: TGTGCCAGCATCCTGGGGGGCGGGGCCCTCTCCGATGAGCAGTTCTTC. Variable domain in full (rest from reference TRBV11-2 and TRBJ2-1): EAGVAQSPRYKIIEKRQSVAFWCNPISGHATLYWYQQILGQGPKLLIQFQNNGVVDDSQLPKDRFSAERLKGVDSTLKIQPAKLEDSAVYLCASILGGGALSDEQFFGPGTRLTVL.

About this clone: As the CDR3 is not closed by the conserved phenylalanine or tryptophan, this likely results from a read error. Because the CDR3's place on the DNA is in doubt, the DNA is left out and the CDR3 is given as listed by TCRdb. This sequence joins TRBV6-1 and TRBJ2-7. Inclusive of both ends, the CDR3 amounts to 11 amino acids. Germline CDR1 is MNHNS and CDR2 is SASEGT. The CDR3 is CASSEGGTATL.

The CDR3 sequence is CASSWRTYNEQFF. DNA for the CDR3: TGTGCCAGCAGTTGGAGAACTTACAATGAGCAGTTCTTC. The V gene is TRBV27, the J gene TRBJ2-1; D is unresolved. This CDR3 spans 13 amino acids. Germline values: CDR1 MNHEY, CDR2 SMNVEV (reference sequence). With 4 bases removed from V and 4 bases from J, the gap between germline ends came to 8 bases.

V usage is TRBV4-1 and J usage is TRBJ2-1, with 8 bases lining up with TRBD2. Trimming removed 1 base from V and 7 bases from J; junction bases left unmatched: 12. CDR1 is MGHRA, CDR2 YSYEKL, per germline. CDR3 length: 17 amino acids. This CDR3 is CASSQGHLAGGLNEQFF. In nucleotides, the CDR3 is TGCGCCAGCAGCCAAGGGCACCTGGCGGGAGGCTTAAATGAGCAGTTCTTC.

CDR3 amino acids: CASSLERGTQYF. DNA for the CDR3: TGTGCCAGCAGCTTAGAACGAGGGACCCAGTACTTC. The chain uses TRBV7-2 and TRBJ2-5; D unresolved. The length of the CDR3 is 12 residues. Trimming took 1 base from V and 7 from J, leaving 7 bases between them. Germline V lookup: CDR1 SGHTA, CDR2 FQGNSA.

The J gene is TRBJ2-1, the V gene TRBV5-1, with 9 bases identical to TRBD2. V gave up 2 bases and J gave up 6 bases; unmatched junction bases: 6. This CDR3 has 15 residues. CDR1 SGHRS and CDR2 YFSETQ come from the germline V gene. The CDR3 region has the DNA TGCGCCAGCAGCTTTCCTAGCGGGGTAATCAATGAGCAGTTCTTC. Protein: CASSFPSGVINEQFF.

The rearrangement links TRBV5-1 to TRBJ2-5; 12 bases align to TRBD2. Germline-derived CDR1 and CDR2 are SGHRS and YFSETQ. Trimming cost V 6 bases and J 5 bases; bases outside gene matches: 5. The CDR3 has 14 amino acids. CDR3 loop: CASTTSGGRETQYF. In DNA form, the CDR3 reads TGCGCCAGCACGACTAGCGGGGGCCGCGAGACCCAGTACTTC.

V gene TRBV6-6 combines with J gene TRBJ1-1; D gene unclear. Per germline, CDR1 MNHNY and CDR2 SVGAGI (reference sequence). The CDR3 consists of 16 residues. V shed 4 bases and J shed 1 base, with 16 bases lying between them. The CDR3 sequence is CASSFQLPPGNTEAFF. Here the CDR3 DNA reads TGTGCCAGCAGTTTTCAGCTACCCCCTGGGAACACTGAAGCTTTCTTT.

The gene calls are TRBV7-2 and TRBJ2-7, with TRBD1 matching over 8 bases. This CDR3 has 15 residues. CDR1 and CDR2 (germline): SGHTA, FQGNSA. V dropped 2 bases and J dropped 0; count of bases not matched to a gene: 3. In nucleotides, the CDR3 is TGTGCCAGCAGCTTAACCGGGACAGGCTCCTACGAGCAGTACTTC. This codes for CASSLTGTGSYEQYF.

The chain has TRBV29-1 and TRBJ2-2; 8 bases map to TRBD2. Unmatched junction bases numbered 7, after V lost 3 bases and J lost 4 bases. The CDR3 spans 15 residues. Germline lookup yields CDR1 SQVTM and CDR2 ANQGSEA. CDR3 DNA: TGCAGCGTTGAGGTAGCGGGACGGGGCACCGGGGAGCTGTTTTTT. Its protein product is CSVEVAGRGTGELFF.

The chain links TRBV19 to TRBJ2-3; 7 nucleotides line up with TRBD1. CDR3 length: 16 residues. The V and J ends lost 3 bases and 3 bases, in that order; junction bases with no gene match: 9. Germline assignment: CDR1 LNHDA and CDR2 SQIVND (reference sequence). DNA of the CDR3: TGTGCCAGTAGTATCCCTCAAAGGGGGCGTACAGATACGCAGTATTTT. Its translation is CASSIPQRGRTDTQYF.

The V and J genes are TRBV9 and TRBJ2-3; the match to TRBD2 covers 7 bases. The CDR3 covers 16 residues. Losses at the gene ends were 0 bases for V and 3 bases for J; bases not matched to a gene: 7. Germline assignment: CDR1 SGDLS and CDR2 YYNGEE. The CDR3, as DNA: TGTGCCAGCAGCGTAGTTCCGGGAGGAGGAACAGATACGCAGTATTTT. The encoded protein is CASSVVPGGGTDTQYF.

The gene calls are TRBV6-5 and TRBJ1-1; 7 nucleotides line up with TRBD1. CDR1 is MNHEY, CDR2 SVGAGI, per germline. This CDR3 has 14 amino acids. V shed 5 bases and J 6 bases; nucleotides not matched to a gene: 9. CDR3 residues: CASSQGQRRSEAFF. Written as DNA, the CDR3 is TGTGCCAGCAGTCAGGGACAGCGAAGGTCTGAAGCTTTCTTT.

The V call is TRBV9, the J call TRBJ2-3, with D hard to call. Germline assignment: CDR1 SGDLS and CDR2 YYNGEE. V dropped 0 bases and J dropped 2 bases, with 10 bases sitting between them. The CDR3 consists of 15 residues. In nucleotides, the CDR3 is TGTGCCAGCAGCGTAGGTGGGGTGTACACAGATACGCAGTATTTT. It yields the protein CASSVGGVYTDTQYF.

The chain is built from TRBV25-1 and TRBJ1-3, with a possible D match to TRBD1 (5 bases). CDR3 size: 14 residues. CDR1 MGHDK and CDR2 SYGVNS come from the germline V gene. V shed 5 bases and J shed 8 bases, with 16 bases lying between them. The CDR3 region is CASSTDNESHTIYF. The CDR3 DNA follows: TGTGCCAGCAGTACGGACAATGAATCGCACACCATATATTTT.

This chain links TRBV4-1 with TRBJ2-7; D is undetermined. CDR3 length: 14 residues. CDR1 and CDR2 (germline): MGHRA, YSYEKL. The V and J ends lost 3 bases and 3 bases respectively, with 12 bases between them. The CDR3 DNA is TGCGCCAGCAGCCATCCGATCCAGAGCTACGAGCAGTACTTC. Translated, it gives CASSHPIQSYEQYF.

The chain links TRBV2 to TRBJ1-2, with 7 bases fitting TRBD1. J lost 4 bases, V lost 1 base, and 3 bases had no gene match. The CDR3 totals 14 residues. Per the germline V gene, CDR1 is SNHLY and CDR2 is FYNNEI. The CDR3 DNA reads as TGTGCCAGCAGTGAAGTACCAGGGGGCTATGGCTACACCTTC. This encodes CASSEVPGGYGYTF.

The chain is built from TRBV5-5 and TRBJ2-3, with D perhaps matching TRBD2 (6 bases). Trimming stripped 5 bases from V and 2 bases from J, with 15 bases between. The germline CDR1 and CDR2 sequences are SGHKS and YYEKEE (reference sequence). This CDR3 has 15 residues. CDR3 residues: CASSITGLNTDTQYF. CDR3 DNA: TGTGCCAGCAGTATAACGGGACTTAACACAGATACGCAGTATTTT.

The gene calls are TRBV5-4 and TRBJ1-2, with D hard to call. Trimming shortened V by 4 bases and J by 8 bases, and 21 bases separated the two germline ends. Germline V gene lookup returns CDR1 SGHNT and CDR2 YYREEE (reference sequence). This CDR3 has 15 residues. CDR3 sequence: CASSTPGVMERGYTF. DNA of the CDR3: TGTGCCAGCAGCACCCCTGGGGTAATGGAAAGGGGCTACACCTTC.

V is TRBV14 and J is TRBJ1-1; D not certain. This CDR3 has 15 amino acids. Trimming cost V 1 base and J 1 base, with 10 bases left between them. Germline CDR1 and CDR2: SGHDN and FVKESK. The CDR3 DNA follows: TGTGCCAGCAGCCAAGTCGCTCGGGCGAACACTGAAGCTTTCTTT. It codes for CASSQVARANTEAFF. Full variable domain (outside the CDR3, taken from reference TRBV14 and TRBJ1-1): EAGVTQFPSHSVIEKGQTVTLRCDPISGHDNLYWYRRVMGKEIKFLLHFVKESKQDESGMPNNRFLAERTGGTYSTLKVQPAELEDSGVYFCASSQVARANTEAFFGQGTRLTVV.

J is TRBJ1-1 and V is TRBV6-5; D ambiguous. The V and J ends lost 6 bases and 2 bases respectively, with 10 bases between them. Germline assignment: CDR1 MNHEY and CDR2 SVGAGI. This CDR3 has 13 amino acids. The CDR3 DNA reads TGTGCCAGCAGGGCAGTGGCAAACACTGAAGCTTTCTTT. Its protein product is CASRAVANTEAFF.

CDR3 coding DNA: TGTGCCAGCAGCCCATTATTGGTCTTAGTTGAAGCTTTCTTT. It is translated as CASSPLLVLVEAFF. The chain combines TRBV7-9 with TRBJ1-1, with unresolved D. This CDR3 is 14 amino acids long. The ends were cut back, 5 bases at V and 7 bases at J, with 17 bases in the middle. Germline V gene sequence: CDR1 SEHNR, CDR2 FQNEAQ (reference sequence).